The table lists the clone carrying this TCR beta chain with a count of one. Antigen specificity is unknown. Each patient with chemo-refractory metastatic non-small-cell lung cancer was treated with focal radiation plus CTLA-4 blockade using ipilimumab. TCRdb's table, derived via immunoSEQ multiplex PCR, lists solely in-frame clones and lacks some. Of around 91,000 clones listed, approximately 86% are singletons. This entry is derived from a study of radiotherapy plus CTLA-4 blockade in lung cancer. Broader study findings: The best prediction of response reportedly came from early blood T cell clone dynamics, with interferon-beta.

The material was peripheral blood, obtained from a patient treated with radiotherapy plus ipilimumab. The TCR comes from a human donor with non-small cell lung cancer that progressed on radiotherapy plus ipilimumab.

The CDR3 here is CASSTPNTGELFF. In nucleotides, the CDR3 is TGTGCCAGCAGCACCCCGAACACCGGGGAGCTGTTTTTT. The chain employs TRBV9 and TRBJ2-2, with D uncertain. The CDR3 has 13 amino acids. The V end lost 4 bases, the J end lost 0 bases, and 4 bases lay between the germline ends. Germline V gives CDR1 SGDLS, CDR2 YYNGEE.